The 18 T cell receptor beta chains in this list originate from one sample, sequenced in a study of control samples from healthy donors and cancer patients. Assay used: immunoSEQ multiplex PCR; TCRdb lists only in-frame clones, some missing. The data show 75,000 to 100,000 clones, 80% to 95% seen once. The source material was blood. The source is a human donor in good health. The donor label of this sample is uncertain.

CDR3 bases: TGTGCCAGCTCACCGGGAGACAGGGGAACCTACGAGCAGTACGTC. Its translation: CASSPGDRGTYEQYV. The V and J genes are TRBV18 and TRBJ2-7; 8 nucleotides line up with TRBD1. This CDR3 has 15 amino acids. Losses at the gene ends were 3 bases for V and 2 bases for J; bases not matched to a gene: 6. Germline loops: CDR1 KGHSH, CDR2 LQKENI.

The V call is TRBV2, the J call TRBJ1-1, with 9 bases identical to TRBD1. In germline, CDR1 is SNHLY, CDR2 FYNNEI. The CDR3 loop spans 14 amino acids. J gave up 1 base and V 4 bases, and 1 base lay outside the gene matches. The CDR3 bases are TGTGCCAGCAGTGGGGGACAGGGGAACACTGAAGCTTTCTTT. This translates into CASSGGQGNTEAFF.

The chain uses TRBV2 and TRBJ2-3, with D tentatively TRBD1 (6 bases). Germline V gene lookup returns CDR1 SNHLY and CDR2 FYNNEI. The CDR3 covers 15 residues. V was pared by 4 bases and J by 0 bases, with 11 bases between. For the CDR3, the DNA is TGTGCCAGCAGTGGAGGGACAACTAGCACAGATACGCAGTATTTT. Amino acids: CASSGGTTSTDTQYF.

This chain connects TRBV5-6 to TRBJ1-3; weak D call: TRBD1 (5 bases). The CDR3 runs to 17 residues. Deletions cut 3 bases from V and 5 bases from J, with 21 bases between. Germline values: CDR1 SGHDT, CDR2 YYEEEE. In DNA form, the CDR3 reads TGTGCCAGCAGCTCATCCGGGGCCCGGTTCTCCCGAAACACCATATATTTT. Translated, it gives CASSSSGARFSRNTIYF.

The chain joins TRBV19 to TRBJ1-2, with 10 bases lining up with TRBD1. This CDR3 comprises 13 residues. The trim removed 5 bases at V and 8 bases at J, leaving 5 bases unmatched. CDR1 is LNHDA and CDR2 is SQIVND in the germline V gene (reference sequence). The CDR3 reads CASSPDRGQGYTF. CDR3 bases: TGTGCCAGTAGTCCCGACAGGGGGCAAGGCTACACCTTC.

This sequence joins TRBV21-1 and TRBJ2-7; no check of the table's D call, TRBD1, against the DNA was made. TRBV21-1 is flagged as a pseudogene. The CDR3 sequence is 13 residues long. The CDR3 nucleotides read TGTGCCAGCAGCTTCAACTACAGGGAGGAGCAGTACGTC. Translation gives CASSFNYREEQYV.

The chain has TRBV28 and TRBJ1-5, with D perhaps matching TRBD1 (5 bases). Germline values: CDR1 MDHEN, CDR2 SYDVKM. This CDR3 is 13 amino acids long. V lost 3 bases and J lost 6, with 9 bases in between. In DNA form, the CDR3 reads TGTGCCAGCAGTTTCCCCGGGACTCAGCCCCAGCATTTT. Translated, it gives CASSFPGTQPQHF.

This chain links TRBV11-2 with TRBJ2-3; TRBD1 or TRBD2 may be the D gene (6 bases each). Trimming took off 0 bases at V and 3 bases at J, with 16 bases between the two ends. In germline, CDR1 is SGHAT, CDR2 FQNNGV. This CDR3 region has 17 residues. The CDR3 spells CASSLEGGLALTDTQYF. CDR3 nucleotide sequence: TGTGCCAGCAGCTTAGAGGGGGGCCTTGCCCTAACAGATACGCAGTATTTT.

The chain joins TRBV5-1 to TRBJ1-1; D not resolved. This CDR3 has 13 residues. From germline, CDR1 is SGHRS and CDR2 YFSETQ. V was pared by 4 bases and J by 0 bases, with 7 bases between. The CDR3 is CASSTGLNTEAFF. The CDR3, as DNA: TGCGCCAGCAGCACTGGCTTGAACACTGAAGCTTTCTTT.

V is TRBV18 and J is TRBJ2-7; D might be TRBD1 (6 bases). The CDR3 covers 12 residues. Trimming shortened V by 4 bases and J by 6 bases, and 10 bases separated the two germline ends. CDR1 and CDR2 (germline): KGHSH, LQKENI. The CDR3 sequence: CASSLTGFEQYF. CDR3 nucleotide sequence: TGTGCCAGCTCACTCACAGGGTTCGAGCAGTACTTC.

A few counts support this clone. The chain carries TRBV7-6 and TRBJ1-3; D is possibly TRBD1 (5 bases). V gave up 0 bases and J gave up 0 bases, with 9 bases separating them. Germline loops: CDR1 SGHVS, CDR2 FNYEAQ. This CDR3 comprises 16 residues. The CDR3 DNA follows: TGTGCCAGCAGCTTAGCGGGGGTAATCTCTGGAAACACCATATATTTT. It translates to CASSLAGVISGNTIYF.

The chain recombines TRBV7-8 with TRBJ1-5; TRBD1 matches at 9 bases. Per germline, CDR1 SGHVS and CDR2 FQNEAQ. Unmatched junction bases numbered 14, after V lost 5 bases and J lost 3 bases. This CDR3 is built from 18 residues. CDR3 residues: CASSPYTTGGEDNQPQHF. CDR3 sequence (DNA): TGTGCCAGCAGCCCATACACCACAGGGGGCGAAGACAATCAGCCCCAGCATTTT.

The chain uses TRBV6-5 and TRBJ1-1, with 8 bases fitting TRBD1. V was clipped by 6 bases and J by 9 bases; unmatched bases: 6. Germline loops: CDR1 MNHEY, CDR2 SVGAGI. The CDR3 is made up of 12 amino acids. CDR3 bases: TGTGCCAGCAGCCGGACAGGGTATCAAGCTTTCTTT. As protein: CASSRTGYQAFF.

V and J are TRBV6-1 and TRBJ2-3, with 8 bases fitting TRBD1. V shed 1 base and J 2 bases; nucleotides not matched to a gene: 11. Germline values: CDR1 MNHNS, CDR2 SASEGT. CDR3 length equals 18 residues. The CDR3 sequence is CASSEDVPGDRFTDTQYF. DNA for the CDR3: TGTGCCAGCAGTGAAGATGTTCCCGGGGACAGGTTCACAGATACGCAGTATTTT.

The gene calls are TRBV6-5 and TRBJ1-6, with unresolved D. CDR3 length: 13 residues. The germline gives CDR1 MNHEY, CDR2 SVGAGI. V shed 8 bases and J shed 7 bases, with 12 bases lying between them. As DNA, the CDR3 is TGTGCCAGCCAAGGCGTGGGGAATTCACCCCTCCACTTT. Translated, it gives CASQGVGNSPLHF.

The V call is TRBV19, the J call TRBJ1-6; 7 bases match TRBD1. Germline assignment: CDR1 LNHDA and CDR2 SQIVND (reference sequence). The junction had 5 bases not matched to a gene; V was cut back by 4 bases and J by 5 bases. The CDR3 sequence is 15 residues long. The CDR3: CASSTGTVNNSPLHF. The CDR3 coding sequence is TGTGCCAGTAGTACAGGGACAGTCAATAATTCACCCCTCCACTTT.

The chain employs TRBV5-1 and TRBJ2-1; TRBD1 matches 10 bases. CDR3 length: 14 amino acids. Trimming at V came to 4 bases and at J to 8 bases, leaving 6 bases not matched to a gene. Germline CDR1 SGHRS, CDR2 YFSETQ. The CDR3 bases are TGCGCCAGCAGCGGGGACAGGGGATTTGATGAGCAGTTCTTC. It is translated as CASSGDRGFDEQFF.

The chain carries TRBV6-2 or TRBV6-3 and TRBJ2-3; no reliable D call. Germline CDR1 and CDR2: MNHEY and SVGEGT. The CDR3 loop spans 14 amino acids. The V end lost 6 bases, the J end lost 0 bases, and 10 bases lay between the germline ends. Here the CDR3 reads CASSLPGSTDTQYF. Here the CDR3 DNA reads TGTGCCAGCAGCCTCCCCGGGAGCACAGATACGCAGTATTTT.